This T cell receptor beta chain was sequenced for a study of T cells in Graves' hyperthyroidism and ophthalmopathy. Using RNA transcripts as the source, TCR beta CDR3 regions were amplified. The HTBI primer set drove a first-round RT-PCR of the TCR CDR3. TCRdb used MiXCR to reprocess the multiplex PCR reads, holding one entry per CDR3 protein. The sample has under 800,000 distinct CDR3 sequences, 13% to 15% seen once. This clonotype was seen many times. V gave up 1 base and J gave up 0 bases, with 7 bases separating them. Germline V lookup: CDR1 SGHTA, CDR2 FQGTGA. The CDR3 totals 15 residues. The TCR sequence derives from a woman between 18 and 29 years old with Graves' hyperthyroidism. Sequenced material: blood. This sequence joins TRBV7-3 and TRBJ2-1, with a tentative D call TRBD2 (6 bases). DNA of the CDR3: TGTGCCAGCAGCTTAAGCGGGAACTCCTACAATGAGCAGTTCTTC. Protein: CASSLSGNSYNEQFF.